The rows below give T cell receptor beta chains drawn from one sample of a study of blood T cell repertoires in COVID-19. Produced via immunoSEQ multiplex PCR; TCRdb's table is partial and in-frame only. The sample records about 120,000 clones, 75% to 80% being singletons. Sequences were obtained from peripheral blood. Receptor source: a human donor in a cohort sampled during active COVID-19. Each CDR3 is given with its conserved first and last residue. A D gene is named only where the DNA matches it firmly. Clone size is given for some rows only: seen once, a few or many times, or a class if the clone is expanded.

CDR3 DNA: TGTGCCAGCAGCCGGAGCGGGGGGAACACTGAAGCTTTCTTT; CDR3 protein: CASSRSGGNTEAFF; clone size: .; D gene: .; V gene: TRBV6-5; J gene: TRBJ1-1
CDR3 DNA: TGTGCCAGCAGCCCTCCGGGATCCTACGAGCAGTACTTC; CDR3 protein: CASSPPGSYEQYF; clone size: once; D gene: .; V gene: TRBV5-4; J gene: TRBJ2-7
CDR3 DNA: TGTGCCAGCAGCTTGGACCCTAGCGGGAAATACGAGCAGTACTTC; CDR3 protein: CASSLDPSGKYEQYF; clone size: .; D gene: TRBD2; V gene: TRBV5-6; J gene: TRBJ2-7
CDR3 DNA: TGTGCCTGGAGTGTAATGGCTAGCGGGATCACTTACGAGCAGTACTTC; CDR3 protein: CAWSVMASGITYEQYF; clone size: .; D gene: TRBD2; V gene: TRBV30; J gene: TRBJ2-7
CDR3 DNA: TGTGCCATCAGTGCAGTTAGCGGGACAAAGGGGGAGACCCAGTACTTC; CDR3 protein: CAISAVSGTKGETQYF; clone size: .; D gene: TRBD2; V gene: TRBV10-3; J gene: TRBJ2-5
CDR3 DNA: TGTGCCAGCAGTTCCTCTGTCCTCAGGCGGGCGCGTTACGAGCAGTACTTC; CDR3 protein: CASSSSVLRRARYEQYF; clone size: .; D gene: .; V gene: TRBV28; J gene: TRBJ2-7
CDR3 DNA: TGTGCCAGCAGCCTCTGGGACAGCTCTGGAAACACCATATATTTT; CDR3 protein: CASSLWDSSGNTIYF; clone size: .; D gene: TRBD1; V gene: TRBV7-9; J gene: TRBJ1-3
CDR3 DNA: TGTGCTAGTGGTCCAGGGACAGGCGGCGAGCAGTACTTC; CDR3 protein: CASGPGTGGEQYF; clone size: once; D gene: TRBD1; V gene: TRBV12-5; J gene: TRBJ2-7
CDR3 DNA: TGTGCCTGGCGGGGAGGGGTCGACACTGAAGCTTTCTTT; CDR3 protein: CAWRGGVDTEAFF; clone size: .; D gene: .; V gene: TRBV30; J gene: TRBJ1-1
CDR3 DNA: TGTGCCAGCAGCTCGTCCCCTAGCACCGAGCAGTACTTC; CDR3 protein: CASSSSPSTEQYF; clone size: few; D gene: .; V gene: TRBV2; J gene: TRBJ2-7
CDR3 DNA: TGCGCCAGCAGTCTCGGGCAGTACTTC; CDR3 protein: CASSLGQYF; clone size: .; D gene: .; V gene: TRBV5-1; J gene: TRBJ2-7
CDR3 DNA: TGTGCCAGCAGTTTAACCCGGAGAGGGAATGAGCAGTTCTTC; CDR3 protein: CASSLTRRGNEQFF; clone size: few; D gene: .; V gene: TRBV27; J gene: TRBJ2-1
CDR3 DNA: TGTGCCTGGAGTGAAGGGGACGAGCAGTACTTC; CDR3 protein: CAWSEGDEQYF; clone size: .; D gene: .; V gene: TRBV30; J gene: TRBJ2-7
CDR3 DNA: TGTGCCAGCAGTTTGTTGGACAGGGCAGGAGAGACCCAGTACTTC; CDR3 protein: CASSLLDRAGETQYF; clone size: .; D gene: TRBD1; V gene: TRBV27; J gene: TRBJ2-5
CDR3 DNA: TGTGCCTGGAGTGACCCCTGGACAGGGCCATCTCTAACTAATGAAAAACTGTTTTTT; CDR3 protein: CAWSDPWTGPSLTNEKLFF; clone size: .; D gene: TRBD1; V gene: TRBV30; J gene: TRBJ1-4
CDR3 DNA: TGCGCCAGCAGTGGGGGGGACAGCAATTCACCCCTCCACTTT; CDR3 protein: CASSGGDSNSPLHF; clone size: .; D gene: TRBD1; V gene: TRBV10-2; J gene: TRBJ1-6
CDR3 DNA: TGTGCCAGCAGTAACCGGACAGGGAGGAATTCACCCCTCCACTTT; CDR3 protein: CASSNRTGRNSPLHF; clone size: .; D gene: TRBD1; V gene: TRBV27; J gene: TRBJ1-6
CDR3 DNA: TGCGCCAGCAGCTCACAGGGCAACGAGCAGTACTTC; CDR3 protein: CASSSQGNEQYF; clone size: .; D gene: .; V gene: TRBV5-1; J gene: TRBJ2-7
CDR3 DNA: TGTGCCAGCAGGGAGGATGGGAATTCACCCCTCCACTTT; CDR3 protein: CASREDGNSPLHF; clone size: .; D gene: .; V gene: TRBV9; J gene: TRBJ1-6
CDR3 DNA: TGTGCCGCTGGGGAGGGTGAAGCTTTCTTT; CDR3 protein: CAAGEGEAFF; clone size: .; D gene: .; V gene: TRBV19; J gene: TRBJ1-1